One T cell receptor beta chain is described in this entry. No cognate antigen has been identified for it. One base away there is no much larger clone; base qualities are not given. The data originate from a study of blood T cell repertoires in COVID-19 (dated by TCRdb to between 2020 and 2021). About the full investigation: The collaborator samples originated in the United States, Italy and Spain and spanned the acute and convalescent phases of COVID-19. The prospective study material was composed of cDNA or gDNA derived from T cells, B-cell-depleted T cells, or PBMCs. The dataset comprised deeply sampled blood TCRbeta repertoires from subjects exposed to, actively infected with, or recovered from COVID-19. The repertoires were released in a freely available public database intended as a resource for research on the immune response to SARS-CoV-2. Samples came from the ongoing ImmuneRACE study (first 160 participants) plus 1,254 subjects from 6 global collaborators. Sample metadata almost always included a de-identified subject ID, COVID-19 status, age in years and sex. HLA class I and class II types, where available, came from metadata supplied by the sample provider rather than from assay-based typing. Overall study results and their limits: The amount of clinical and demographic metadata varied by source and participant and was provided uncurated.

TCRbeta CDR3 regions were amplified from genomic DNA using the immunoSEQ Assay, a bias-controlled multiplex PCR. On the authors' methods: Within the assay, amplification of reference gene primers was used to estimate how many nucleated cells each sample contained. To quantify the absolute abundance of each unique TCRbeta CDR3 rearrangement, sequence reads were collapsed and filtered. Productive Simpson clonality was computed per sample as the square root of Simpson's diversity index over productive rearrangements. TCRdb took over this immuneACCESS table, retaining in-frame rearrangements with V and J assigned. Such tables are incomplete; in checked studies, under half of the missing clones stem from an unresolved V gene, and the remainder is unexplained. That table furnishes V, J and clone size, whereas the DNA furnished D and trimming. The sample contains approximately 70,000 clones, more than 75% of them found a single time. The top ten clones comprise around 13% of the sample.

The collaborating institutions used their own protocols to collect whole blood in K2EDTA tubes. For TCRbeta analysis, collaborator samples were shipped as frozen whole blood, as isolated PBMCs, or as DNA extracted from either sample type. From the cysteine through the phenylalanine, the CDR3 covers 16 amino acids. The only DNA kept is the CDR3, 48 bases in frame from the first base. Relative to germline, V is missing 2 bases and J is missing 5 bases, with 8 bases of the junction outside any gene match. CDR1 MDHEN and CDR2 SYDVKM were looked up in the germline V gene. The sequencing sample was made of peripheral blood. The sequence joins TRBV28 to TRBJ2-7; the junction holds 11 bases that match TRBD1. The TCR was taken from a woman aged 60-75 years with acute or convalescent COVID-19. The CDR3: CASSLPPGQGGNEQYF. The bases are TGTGCCAGCAGTTTACCCCCGGGACAGGGGGGAAACGAGCAGTACTTC.